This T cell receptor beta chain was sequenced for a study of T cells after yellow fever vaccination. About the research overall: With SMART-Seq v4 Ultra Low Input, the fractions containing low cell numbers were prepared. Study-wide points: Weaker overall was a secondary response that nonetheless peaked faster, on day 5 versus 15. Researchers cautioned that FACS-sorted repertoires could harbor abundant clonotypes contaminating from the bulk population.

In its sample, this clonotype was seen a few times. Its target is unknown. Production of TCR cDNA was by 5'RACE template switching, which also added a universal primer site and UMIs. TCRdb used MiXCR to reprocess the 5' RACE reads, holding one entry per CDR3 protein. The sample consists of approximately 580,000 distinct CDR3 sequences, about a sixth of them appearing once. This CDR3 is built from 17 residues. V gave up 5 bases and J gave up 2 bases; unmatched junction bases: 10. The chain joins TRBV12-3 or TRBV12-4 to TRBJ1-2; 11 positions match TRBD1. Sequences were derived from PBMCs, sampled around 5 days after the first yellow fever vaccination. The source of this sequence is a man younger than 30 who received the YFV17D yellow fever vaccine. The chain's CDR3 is CASSPPGQGVLNYGYTF. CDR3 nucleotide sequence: TGTGCCAGCAGTCCCCCGGGACAGGGGGTTTTAAACTATGGCTACACCTTC.